This T cell receptor (beta chain) is from a study of T cell responses to AZD1222 COVID-19 vaccine. The CDR3 is 14 residues long. Germline CDR1 reads MNHEY; CDR2 reads SVGEGT. With 4 bases removed from V and 2 bases from J, the gap between germline ends came to 11 bases. The protocol was immunoSEQ multiplex PCR, while the TCRdb copy is restricted to in-frame clones and leaves out a portion. The repertoire holds 100,000 to 150,000 clones, with roughly 85% as singletons. Comments on this clone: The target antigen is unknown.

Study outcomes and limitations: Breadth and depth of Spike-specific TCRs rose after two AZD1222 doses.

The source was peripheral blood, collected on day 0 of AZD1222 vaccination. This chain connects TRBV6-2 or TRBV6-3 to TRBJ2-5, with D perhaps matching TRBD1 (5 bases). The clonotype comes from an adult in good health. In DNA, the CDR3 is TGTGCCAGCAGTTCCTGGGGCACTCAAGAGACCCAGTACTTC. This codes for CASSSWGTQETQYF.